The T cell receptor beta chain under discussion was sequenced for a study of T cells in Graves' hyperthyroidism and ophthalmopathy. Study-wide results and caveats: Ophthalmopathy, which appeared later, was predicted by the model a median 6.5 months before onset.

From RNA transcripts, TCR beta CDR3 regions were amplified. A first-round RT-PCR of the TCR CDR3 used the HTBI primer set. TCRdb re-called the multiplex PCR reads with MiXCR, one entry per CDR3 protein. The sample lists some 560,000 distinct CDR3 sequences; about 15% were seen once. Stability of Graves' hyperthyroidism was defined as absent ophthalmopathy progression within 18 months. PBMCs were derived from under 13 ml fresh peripheral blood. Germline values: CDR1 SGHDT, CDR2 YYEEEE. Deletions cut 4 bases from V and 5 bases from J, with 12 bases between. The CDR3 length is 13 residues. This clonotype was seen a few times. Its target is unknown.

This chain joins TRBV5-6 and TRBJ1-2; D remains unclear. This clonotype was sampled from a woman aged 25 to 45 with Graves' hyperthyroidism. Sequences were obtained from blood. This CDR3 is CASSNWGLYGYTF. DNA for the CDR3: TGTGCCAGCAGCAATTGGGGTTTGTATGGCTACACCTTC.